The sequence of this T cell receptor beta chain was determined in a study of control samples from healthy donors and cancer patients. Germline V CDR1 and CDR2: SGDLS, YYNGEE. The CDR3 covers 17 residues. Unmatched junction bases numbered 15, after V lost 3 bases and J lost 7 bases. Only in-frame clones appear in the TCRdb table, and some are missing; sequencing was by immunoSEQ multiplex PCR. The sample carries 120,000 to 150,000 clones, 75% to 95% recorded once. This chain links TRBV9 with TRBJ2-7; 11 bases match TRBD2. The sequencing input was blood. The sequence derives from a man aged 25-40 years in good health. The CDR3 DNA is TGTGCCAGCAGCGCCGAAAAAGGGACTAGCGGCGATAAAGAGCAGTACTTC. It is translated as CASSAEKGTSGDKEQYF.